This T cell receptor beta chain derives from a study of technical replicates of blood from several donors. Germline CDR1 reads MNHEY; CDR2 reads SVGAGI. The CDR3 loop spans 15 amino acids. Trimming cost V 7 bases and J 2 bases; bases outside gene matches: 8. Measured with immunoSEQ multiplex PCR; TCRdb has only the in-frame clones, and not every one. The sample carries more than 45,000 clones, about 95% recorded once. The chain recombines TRBV6-5 with TRBJ2-7; 10 bases map to TRBD2. The source is a human donor in good health. Some clones in this sample may be carry-over from other donors' samples. Source material: PBMCs. CDR3 sequence reads: CASTPAGGPPYEQYF. The CDR3 nucleotides are TGTGCCAGCACTCCAGCGGGAGGGCCTCCCTACGAGCAGTACTTC.